The rows below give T cell receptor beta chains drawn from one sample of a study of blood T cells in healthy people across ages. A single record per CDR3 protein comes from TCRdb applying MiXCR to the 5' RACE reads. The sample holds hundreds of thousands of distinct CDR3 sequences; approximately 50% are singletons and the top ten take roughly 31%. The source material was blood. These TCRs come from a woman aged 60 to 75 in good health. CDR3s include the opening cysteine and the closing phenylalanine or tryptophan. A D gene is named only where the DNA matches it firmly. Where a row states a size, it is once, few, many or the class of an expanded clone; other rows omit it.

TRBJ1-2	TRBV27	.	.	TGTGCCAGCAGTCTCTGGGGCCATGGCTACACCTTC	CASSLWGHGYTF
TRBJ2-5	TRBV29-1	.	.	TGCAGCGTTATGCTAGCGAGAGGGCCCGTGGAGACCCAGTACTTC	CSVMLARGPVETQYF
TRBJ2-7	TRBV27	few	.	TGTGCCAGCTTTACCTCCTACGAGCAGTACTTC	CASFTSYEQYF
TRBJ2-7	TRBV7-2	.	.	TGTGCCAGCAGCCAGATGTCTGTCGGGAGAGGGGGGGAGCAGTACTTC	CASSQMSVGRGGEQYF
TRBJ2-2	TRBV24-1	.	TRBD1	TGTGCCACCAGTGAGTCCGGGACAGGGGTGAACACCGGGGAGCTGTTTTTT	CATSESGTGVNTGELFF
TRBJ2-3	TRBV4-3	.	TRBD2	TGCGCCAGCAGCCAAGGCTGGACTAGCGGGAGGGGAGACACAGATACGCAGTATTTT	CASSQGWTSGRGDTDTQYF
TRBJ1-2	TRBV7-3	.	.	TGTGCCAGCAGCCGAGACAGTAATCCTAACTATGGCTACACCTTC	CASSRDSNPNYGYTF
TRBJ2-5	TRBV7-9	once	.	TGTGCCAGCAGGGCGCCGGGGGCCCTTGTACAAGAGACCCAGTACTTC	CASRAPGALVQETQYF
TRBJ2-1	TRBV11-2	once	.	TGTGCCAGCAGCCTAGATCTGGGTAGGAAGTTCTTC	CASSLDLGRKFF
TRBJ2-3	TRBV6-1	.	TRBD2	TGTGCCAGCAGTGAAATAGCGGGGTTCACAGATACGCAGTATTTT	CASSEIAGFTDTQYF
TRBJ1-5	TRBV20-1	few	TRBD1	TGCAGTGCTAGACAGGGGGCTAGTCAGCCCCAGCATTTT	CSARQGASQPQHF
TRBJ2-7	TRBV29-1	.	.	TGCAGCGTTGTAGGCGGGGACAGCTCCTACAATGAGCAGTACTTC	CSVVGGDSSYNEQYF
TRBJ1-6	TRBV7-9	few	TRBD1	TGTGCCAGCAGCTCCAGCGGACAGGGGGCGGGATCACCCCTCCACTTT	CASSSSGQGAGSPLHF
TRBJ2-7	TRBV7-2	.	TRBD1	TGTGCCAGCAGCTCCCAAGGGGGCCTAATCTACGAGCAGTACTTC	CASSSQGGLIYEQYF
TRBJ2-1	TRBV10-3	.	.	TGTGCCATCCACGGACCGGGCAATGAGCAGTTCTTC	CAIHGPGNEQFF
TRBJ2-7	TRBV24-1	once	.	TGTGCCACCAGTGATTATTCCTACGAGCAGTACTTC	CATSDYSYEQYF
TRBJ2-4	TRBV6-5	few	TRBD2	TGTGCCAGCAGTTACGGTACGGGAGGGCCTTGGCCCAAAAACATTCAGTACTTC	CASSYGTGGPWPKNIQYF
TRBJ1-1	TRBV3-1	.	.	TGTGCCAGCAGCCAAGCTACAGCGAACACTGAAGCTTTCTTT	CASSQATANTEAFF
TRBJ2-4	TRBV29-1	.	TRBD1	TGCAGCGGGACAGGGCGTCAAGCCAAAAACATTCAGTACTTC	CSGTGRQAKNIQYF
TRBJ1-2	TRBV24-1	.	.	TGTGCCACCAGCGCAGGGACGGCCTTGGGCTACACCTTC	CATSAGTALGYTF
TRBJ2-5	TRBV7-2	.	TRBD2	TGTGCCAGCAGCTTAGGACTAGCGGGAGGACGCGGCGGGGCCCAGTACTTC	CASSLGLAGGRGGAQYF
TRBJ2-7	TRBV20-1	few	.	TGCAGTGCTAGAGAAAAAGAACTAGTGCGCGATTACGAGCAGTACTTC	CSAREKELVRDYEQYF
TRBJ2-7	TRBV4-2	few	.	TGTGCCAGCAGCCAAGATGGAGCGAGCTCCTACGAGCAGTACTTC	CASSQDGASSYEQYF
TRBJ2-3	TRBV29-1	.	TRBD1	TGCAGCGCCCGCGCGCAGGGGGCTTTCCCTAGCACAGATACGCAGTATTTT	CSARAQGAFPSTDTQYF
TRBJ1-2	TRBV20-1	.	.	TGCAGTGCCCTCCCAGGGGATATTGAGGGCTACACCTTC	CSALPGDIEGYTF
TRBJ2-7	TRBV5-1	.	.	TGCGCCAGCAGCCCAGGGGAGGGACTCTACGAGCAGTACTTC	CASSPGEGLYEQYF
TRBJ2-1	TRBV20-1	.	TRBD2	TGCAGTGCTAGAATCAGGGGACTAGCGGGAGCAAGTACGCAGTTCTTC	CSARIRGLAGASTQFF
TRBJ2-7	TRBV2	few	.	TGTGCCAGCAGTGAAGCCAGCCGCTACGAGCAGTACTTC	CASSEASRYEQYF
TRBJ2-1	TRBV4-3	.	TRBD2	TGCGCCAGCAGCCAAGAAAGGGCTAGCGGGAGGAATGAGCAGTTCTTC	CASSQERASGRNEQFF
TRBJ2-5	TRBV20-1	.	TRBD1	TGCAGTGCTATACTCCGGGACAGGGGGCTGTACCAAGAGACCCAGTACTTC	CSAILRDRGLYQETQYF
TRBJ2-7	TRBV28	.	TRBD1	TGTGCCAGCAGTTCGTCCTCCGGGACAGGGGCCGAGCAGTACTTC	CASSSSSGTGAEQYF
TRBJ2-3	TRBV11-2	.	TRBD2	TGTGCCAGCAGCTTAGCGGGGGGAGTAGATACGCAGTATTTT	CASSLAGGVDTQYF
TRBJ2-2	TRBV29-1	.	TRBD1	TGCAGCGGACAGGGGGGCACCGGGGAGCTGTTTTTT	CSGQGGTGELFF
TRBJ2-3	TRBV6-4	.	TRBD2	TGTGCCAGCAGTGAAAGGACTAGCGAGGGCACAGATACGCAGTATTTT	CASSERTSEGTDTQYF
TRBJ2-5	TRBV20-1	few	TRBD2	TGCAGTGCTAGAGAGGAGGGGGGACTAGCGGGAGGACTGTACAATGAGCAGTACTTC	CSAREEGGLAGGLYNEQYF
TRBJ2-7	TRBV3-1	few	TRBD2	TGTGCCAGCAGCCCCTCCAAACTAGCGGGAGGCTCCTACGAGCAGTACTTC	CASSPSKLAGGSYEQYF
TRBJ2-7	TRBV20-1	.	.	TGCAGTACTAGAGGGGTCTTGGCTACTGAGGAGCAGTACTTC	CSTRGVLATEEQYF
TRBJ2-4	TRBV6-2/TRBV6-3	.	.	TGTGCCAGCAGTTACATCGGTTTAGCCAAAAACATTCAGTACTTC	CASSYIGLAKNIQYF
TRBJ1-5	TRBV15	few	.	TGTGCCACCAGCAGAGATCCGGGCGGGGAGCCCCAGCATTTT	CATSRDPGGEPQHF
TRBJ2-5	TRBV9	few	.	TGTGCCAGCAGCGTCTCACCGATTCAAGAGACCCAGTACTTC	CASSVSPIQETQYF
TRBJ2-5	TRBV2	.	.	TGTGCCAGCAGTGAAGCGGACGATTGGGAGCAGTACTTC	CASSEADDWEQYF
TRBJ2-1	TRBV5-1	.	TRBD1	TGCGCCAGCAGCTTGCAGGGGGTAGGCGAGCAGTTCTTC	CASSLQGVGEQFF
TRBJ2-7	TRBV4-3	few	TRBD2	TGCGCCAGCAGCCAAGATAGAGAGACTAGCGGGAGCGCCTACGAGCAGTACTTC	CASSQDRETSGSAYEQYF
TRBJ1-2	TRBV19	.	TRBD1	TGTGCCAGTAGTCAGACAGGGGTGTTCACCTTC	CASSQTGVFTF
TRBJ1-1	TRBV10-3	.	.	TGTGCCATCAGTGTAACAGGGATGAACACTGAAGCTTTCTTT	CAISVTGMNTEAFF
TRBJ2-1	TRBV6-2/TRBV6-3	.	.	TGTGCCAGCAGTTCCGTACTAGCTAATGAGCAGTTCTTC	CASSSVLANEQFF
TRBJ2-3	TRBV5-1	.	TRBD2	TGCGCTAGCAGCTTAATACCGACTAGCCCAGATACGCAGTATTTT	CASSLIPTSPDTQYF
TRBJ2-7	TRBV27	.	.	TGTGCCAGCAGTGTGAGACAGGCCCCCTACGAGCAGTACTTC	CASSVRQAPYEQYF
TRBJ2-5	TRBV10-3	.	TRBD2	TGTGCCATCAGTGAGTCGGGACTAGCGGGAGGGCAAGAGACCCAGTACTTC	CAISESGLAGGQETQYF
TRBJ2-7	TRBV6-2/TRBV6-3	.	.	TGTGCCAGCAGCCATGGTAGCGAGCAGTACTTC	CASSHGSEQYF
TRBJ2-7	TRBV11-1	.	.	TGTGCCAGCAGCTTAGCGGGCCCGGAGAGCGAGCAGTACTTC	CASSLAGPESEQYF